This entry lists 26 T cell receptor beta chains sequenced from one sample in a study of T-cell memory formation after mild COVID-19. TCRdb re-called the 5' RACE reads with MiXCR, one entry per CDR3 protein. The sample lists about 360,000 distinct CDR3 sequences; approximately 15% were seen once. Sequencing was done on a sample of PBMCs or a T cell subset sorted from them (not recorded which). The receptor source for this set is a man aged 18 to 29 who had mild COVID-19 (a few samples of this study predate the infection). Cell type and time point are not known.

This clonotype came up many times. This chain connects TRBV7-6 to TRBJ2-1; no clear D gene. Germline loops: CDR1 SGHVS, CDR2 FNYEAQ. V was clipped by 0 bases and J by 9 bases, with 9 bases between them. CDR3 size: 13 residues. The CDR3 region has the DNA TGTGCCAGCAGCTTAGCGCACGGTGCTGAGCAGTTCTTC. This sequence encodes CASSLAHGAEQFF. The variable domain in full, completed from reference TRBV7-6 and TRBJ2-1, reads GAGVSQSPRYKVTKRGQDVALRCDPISGHVSLYWYRQALGQGPEFLTYFNYEAQQDKSGLPNDRFSAERPEGSISTLTIQRTEQRDSAMYRCASSLAHGAEQFFGPGTRLTVL.

This clonotype was detected only a few times. The chain joins TRBV20-1 to TRBJ1-2; 9 bases are shared with TRBD1. Trimming removed 4 bases from V and 0 bases from J; junction bases left unmatched: 18. This CDR3 contains 19 residues. The V gene's germline CDR1 is DFQATT and CDR2 SNEGSKA (reference sequence). The CDR3 spells CSATNPVGQGSLSNYGYTF. The CDR3 region has the DNA TGCAGTGCTACCAACCCCGTAGGACAGGGGAGTCTATCTAACTATGGCTACACCTTC.

J is TRBJ1-2 and V is TRBV2; possible D gene TRBD1, 5 bases. The CDR3 covers 15 residues. Trimming removed 0 bases at V and 8 bases at J, with 16 bases between. The V gene's germline CDR1 is SNHLY and CDR2 FYNNEI. The CDR3 coding sequence is TGTGCCAGCAGTGAAGCGCTCCGGGACGCTCGGGGCTACACCTTC. Translation: CASSEALRDARGYTF. The variable domain in full, with the rest retrieved from reference TRBV2 and TRBJ1-2, is EPEVTQTPSHQVTQMGQEVILRCVPISNHLYFYWYRQILGQKVEFLVSFYNNEISEKSEIFDDQFSVERPDGSNFTLKIRSTKLEDSAMYFCASSEALRDARGYTFGSGTRLTVV.

The table lists this clonotype with a few counts. The chain links TRBV27 to TRBJ1-3; the D gene is possibly TRBD1 (5 bases). This CDR3 is 15 amino acids long. V was cut by 8 bases and J by 5 bases, with 19 bases left in between. Germline assignment: CDR1 MNHEY and CDR2 SMNVEV (reference sequence). The CDR3 DNA is TGTGCCAGCGCCTCGTCCAGGGTTTTTCGAAACACCATATATTTT. Protein sequence: CASASSRVFRNTIYF.

The sample holds a few counts of this clonotype. The chain links TRBV7-6 to TRBJ1-5; D perhaps matches TRBD1 (6 bases). Germline V gene sequence: CDR1 SGHVS, CDR2 FNYEAQ. The CDR3 totals 15 residues. Trimming pared 1 base from V and 11 bases from J, leaving 18 bases between. CDR3 DNA: TGTGCCAGCAGCTTAGATACAGGGTTCGCTCGAACCCAGCATTTT. This translates into CASSLDTGFARTQHF.

The table lists this clonotype with a few counts. V gene TRBV5-1 combines with J gene TRBJ2-5, with 11 bases that match TRBD2. The ends lost 4 bases at V and 4 bases at J; junction bases unmatched: 6. Germline CDR1 SGHRS, CDR2 YFSETQ. The length of the CDR3 is 15 residues. In nucleotides, the CDR3 is TGCGCCAGCAGCCCGGGACTAGCGGCTGGAGAGACCCAGTACTTC. Translating it yields CASSPGLAAGETQYF.

The chain carries TRBV20-1 and TRBJ1-2; TRBD1 matches at 12 bases. This CDR3 has 14 amino acids. The V and J ends lost 4 bases and 6 bases, in that order; junction bases with no gene match: 6. Looked up from germline, CDR1 is DFQATT and CDR2 is SNEGSKA (reference sequence). The CDR3 reads CSAIGTGGRDGYTF. The CDR3 DNA sequence: TGCAGTGCTATAGGGACAGGGGGCCGGGATGGCTACACCTTC.

This clonotype was found a few times. The chain has TRBV3-1 and TRBJ1-3; D is uncertain. This CDR3 has 13 residues. V lost 3 bases and J lost 4, with 7 bases in between. Germline values: CDR1 LGHDT, CDR2 YNNKEL (reference sequence). In DNA form, the CDR3 reads TGTGCCAGCAGCCAGCAGATCGGAAACACCATATATTTT. Residues: CASSQQIGNTIYF.

This clonotype has just a few counts. The rearrangement links TRBV5-1 to TRBJ1-1, with D hard to call. The V end was cut by 4 bases, the J end by 2 bases, with 18 bases between. CDR3 length equals 16 residues. The germline V gene has CDR1 SGHRS and CDR2 YFSETQ. The CDR3 loop is CASSPSGIGRNTEAFF. For the CDR3, the DNA is TGCGCCAGCAGCCCGAGCGGGATTGGAAGAAACACTGAAGCTTTCTTT.

This clonotype was recorded a few times. The rearrangement uses TRBV20-1 and TRBJ1-2, with D possibly TRBD1 on 5 matching bases. The CDR3 covers 14 residues. Germline V gene sequence: CDR1 DFQATT, CDR2 SNEGSKA (reference sequence). V lost 3 bases and J 5 bases, leaving 16 bases between the germline ends. DNA for the CDR3: TGCAGTGCTAGCCGGCAGGGCGTCCAGTATGGCTACACCTTC. Translation gives CSASRQGVQYGYTF.

This clonotype occurred a few times. This chain joins TRBV10-3 and TRBJ2-7; TRBD2 aligns across 7 bases. Trimming took 4 bases from V and 3 from J; bases not matched to a gene: 9. The germline V gene encodes CDR1 ENHRY and CDR2 SYGVKD. The CDR3 is 15 amino acids. This CDR3 is CAISVLGEGYYEQYF. The CDR3 bases are TGTGCCATCAGTGTGTTAGGGGAGGGGTACTACGAGCAGTACTTC.

The chain employs TRBV7-9 and TRBJ1-2; 7 nucleotides line up with TRBD1. This CDR3 spans 14 amino acids. With V trimmed by 5 bases and J by 7 bases, 10 bases remained unmatched. Germline-derived CDR1 and CDR2 are SEHNR and FQNEAQ (reference sequence). This CDR3 reads CASSPAGQPSGYTF. Here the CDR3 DNA reads TGTGCCAGCAGCCCGGCGGGACAGCCTAGTGGCTACACCTTC. Based on the CDR3 plus reference TRBV7-9 and TRBJ1-2, the full variable domain is DTGVSQNPRHKITKRGQNVTFRCDPISEHNRLYWYRQTLGQGPEFLTYFQNEAQLEKSRLLSDRFSAERPKGSFSTLEIQRTEQGDSAMYLCASSPAGQPSGYTFGSGTRLTVV.

Comment on this clonotype: A single base separates this from a much larger clone, so it may be a read error. The chain combines TRBV12-3 or TRBV12-4 with TRBJ2-3; D is perhaps TRBD1 (6 bases). V was clipped by 7 bases and J by 0 bases, with 17 bases between them. The CDR3 covers 16 residues. CDR3 loop: CASTVGASWSTDTQYF. The CDR3 bases are TGTGCCAGCACCGTGGGGGCTAGCTGGAGCACAGATACGCAGTATTTT.

This clonotype was recorded at least ten times. CDR3 DNA sequence: TGTGCCAGCACCACGTTCGCGGGGGCCCACACCGGGGAGCTGTTTTTT. Translating gives CASTTFAGAHTGELFF. The chain couples TRBV7-2 to TRBJ2-2; D might be TRBD2 (7 bases). The germline V and J ends were trimmed by 7 bases and 3 bases, with 18 bases remaining between them. The CDR3 has 16 residues. From germline, CDR1 is SGHTA and CDR2 FQGNSA.

This clonotype showed up just a few times. The chain joins TRBV20-1 to TRBJ1-5; 9 positions agree with TRBD1. The CDR3 totals 14 residues. V gave up 5 bases and J gave up 11 bases; unmatched junction bases: 13. CDR1 and CDR2 from the germline V gene are DFQATT and SNEGSKA (reference sequence). This CDR3 reads CSASGTGRLSAQHF. The CDR3 nucleotides read TGCAGTGCTTCTGGGACAGGGAGACTTTCGGCCCAGCATTTT.

This clonotype was seen a few times. The chain links TRBV6-2 or TRBV6-3 to TRBJ1-2; 7 bases map to TRBD1. CDR1 and CDR2 (germline): MNHEY, SVGEGT. V shed 5 bases, J shed 5 bases, and the junction held 8 bases outside the gene matches. The CDR3 loop spans 14 amino acids. The CDR3 sequence is CASSPLDRDYGYTF. DNA for the CDR3: TGTGCCAGCAGTCCCCTCGACAGGGATTATGGCTACACCTTC.

This clonotype was picked up a small number of times. J is TRBJ1-5 and V is TRBV7-2; TRBD1 aligns across 7 bases. CDR3 length equals 15 residues. V was pared by 3 bases and J by 4 bases, with 6 bases of the junction left unmatched. Germline V gives CDR1 SGHTA, CDR2 FQGNSA. This CDR3 reads CASSFAGGTNQPQHF. As DNA, the CDR3 is TGTGCCAGCAGCTTTGCAGGGGGAACGAATCAGCCCCAGCATTTT.

The CDR3 is CASRRDYLTGELFF. In nucleotides, the CDR3 is TGTGCCAGCAGAAGGGACTACCTCACCGGGGAGCTGTTTTTT. The V and J genes are TRBV11-1 and TRBJ2-2, with 7 bases identical to TRBD2. Germline loops: CDR1 SGHAT, CDR2 FQDESV (reference sequence). CDR3 size: 14 residues. V was pared by 6 bases and J by 4 bases, with 5 bases of the junction left unmatched.

This clonotype was seen a few times. The chain has TRBV7-9 and TRBJ2-1; D might be TRBD1 or TRBD2, each matching 5 bases. Germline V gene sequence: CDR1 SEHNR, CDR2 FQNEAQ (reference sequence). The ends were cut back, 4 bases at V and 7 bases at J, with 17 bases in the middle. This CDR3 contains 15 residues. The CDR3 spells CASSSSGAVGNEQFF. DNA of the CDR3: TGTGCCAGCAGCTCGTCCGGGGCCGTTGGGAATGAGCAGTTCTTC.

This clonotype was observed a few times. The rearrangement uses TRBV20-1 and TRBJ2-7; D remains unclear. The CDR3 consists of 15 residues. Germline V CDR1 and CDR2: DFQATT, SNEGSKA (reference sequence). V was trimmed by 0 bases and J by 2 bases, leaving 14 bases between them. Written as DNA, the CDR3 is TGCAGTGCTAGAGATTCTAAGGGCGTCACCTACGAGCAGTACGTC. Its translation: CSARDSKGVTYEQYV.

This clonotype was observed a handful of times. CDR3 in DNA: TGCGCCAGCAGCTTGTTGGGGGGCGCCGGCACTGAAGCTTTCTTT. Its translation is CASSLLGGAGTEAFF. This chain links TRBV5-1 with TRBJ1-1; TRBD1 is a possible D gene (6 bases). V was shortened by 1 base and J by 4 bases, with 14 bases between the two germline ends. The V gene's germline CDR1 is SGHRS and CDR2 YFSETQ. CDR3 size: 15 residues.

This clonotype came up many times. This chain joins TRBV7-3 and TRBJ2-2; D gene ambiguous. The CDR3 is 13 residues long. V dropped 1 base and J dropped 4 bases, with 4 bases sitting between them. CDR1 is SGHTA, CDR2 FQGTGA, per germline. CDR3 coding DNA: TGTGCCAGCAGCTTAAACCCCACCGGGGAGCTGTTTTTT. It codes for CASSLNPTGELFF.

CDR3 nucleotides: TGTGCCAGCAGCCCGATAACAGGCTCCTACAATGAGCAGTTCTTC. This encodes CASSPITGSYNEQFF. The chain carries TRBV7-3 and TRBJ2-1; the D gene is possibly TRBD1 (5 bases). The CDR3 loop spans 15 amino acids. The germline V and J ends were trimmed by 5 bases and 0 bases, with 11 bases remaining between them. Germline-derived CDR1 and CDR2 are SGHTA and FQGTGA.

This clonotype was seen a few times. The chain recombines TRBV4-3 with TRBJ2-2; no clear D gene. The length of the CDR3 is 15 residues. Trimming removed 5 bases at V and 4 bases at J, with 14 bases between. In germline, CDR1 is LGHNA, CDR2 YSLEER. Here the CDR3 DNA reads TGCGCCAGCAGCAAGGGTGGTGGCGGCACCGGGGAGCTGTTTTTT. Its translation is CASSKGGGGTGELFF.

The chain carries TRBV28 and TRBJ2-1, with 8 bases identical to TRBD1. The CDR3 runs 12 residues. Germline values: CDR1 MDHEN, CDR2 SYDVKM. V trimming: 4 bases; J trimming: 10 bases; junction bases outside the gene matches: 3. CDR3 sequence (DNA): TGTGCCAGCAGTTCGACAGGGGTCGAGCAGTTCTTC. Protein product: CASSSTGVEQFF.

The chain employs TRBV6-2 or TRBV6-3 and TRBJ1-5; no reliable D call. Between the trimmed V and J ends, which lost 2 bases and 8 bases, there was a span of 7 bases. The CDR3 loop spans 12 amino acids. Germline V gene sequence: CDR1 MNHEY, CDR2 SVGEGT. Here the CDR3 DNA reads TGTGCCAGCAGTTACAGGACGGAGCCCCAGCATTTT. This sequence encodes CASSYRTEPQHF.